The 29 T cell receptor beta chains presented below share a single source sample, sequenced in a study of long-term antiretroviral therapy in people with HIV. Investigators performed immunoSEQ version v3.0 at survey level. Generated by immunoSEQ multiplex PCR, the TCRdb table keeps only in-frame clones and is missing some. The repertoire holds tens of thousands of clones, with around 75% as singletons. Sample: unsorted PBMCs, taken 1.9 years after starting antiretroviral therapy. The source of these receptors is a man younger than 30 with HIV.

Of note for this clone: At one end the junction does not follow the germline gene, possibly because of a read error. The CDR3 spells CASSRSGQGPYGQYF. DNA for the CDR3: TGTGCCAGCAGCAGGTCGGGACAGGGGCCCTACGGGCAGTACTTC. The chain uses TRBV5-4 and TRBJ2-7, with 10 positions matching TRBD1. Germline-derived CDR1 and CDR2 are SGHNT and YYREEE (reference sequence). The CDR3 spans 15 residues.

The gene calls are TRBV6-1 and TRBJ1-1; D is possibly TRBD1 (6 bases). The germline CDR1 and CDR2 sequences are MNHNS and SASEGT. With 4 bases removed from V and 5 bases from J, the gap between germline ends came to 11 bases. This CDR3 has 13 amino acids. CDR3 sequence (DNA): TGTGCCAGCAGTGTTCAGGGGACAACTGAAGCTTTCTTT. This translates into CASSVQGTTEAFF.

The rearrangement links TRBV21-1 to TRBJ1-1; the table's D gene call, TRBD1, was not cross checked with the DNA. TRBV21-1 is recorded as a pseudogene. The CDR3 covers 15 residues. In DNA form, the CDR3 reads TGTGCCAGCAGCGCCTCCGGGACAGAGAACACTGAAGCTTTCTTT. Amino acids: CASSASGTENTEAFF.

The chain employs TRBV5-1 and TRBJ2-3; weak D call: TRBD1 (5 bases). CDR1 and CDR2 from the germline V gene are SGHRS and YFSETQ. The CDR3 sequence is 16 residues long. V lost 1 base and J 4 bases, leaving 16 bases between the germline ends. The CDR3 coding sequence is TGCGCCAGCAGCTTGAGGCAGGGCGGAAGCGCAGATACGCAGTATTTT. The encoded protein is CASSLRQGGSADTQYF.

J is TRBJ2-3 and V is TRBV6-1, with D perhaps TRBD2 (6 bases). The CDR3 sequence is 15 residues long. Germline V gene sequence: CDR1 MNHNS, CDR2 SASEGT. The V and J ends lost 1 base and 1 base respectively, with 9 bases between them. CDR3 in amino acids: CASSEVSGGTDTQYF. Written as DNA, the CDR3 is TGTGCCAGCAGTGAAGTTAGCGGCGGCACAGATACGCAGTATTTT.

The CDR3 bases are TGCGCCAGCAGCTTTGGCCCTAGCGGCAATGAGCAGTTCTTC. This gives the protein CASSFGPSGNEQFF. The rearrangement joins TRBV5-1 to TRBJ2-1; 7 nucleotides match TRBD2. This CDR3 region has 14 residues. The germline gives CDR1 SGHRS, CDR2 YFSETQ. J lost 6 bases, V lost 2 bases, and 5 bases had no gene match.

The V gene is TRBV6-1, the J gene TRBJ1-1; a possible D gene is TRBD1 (6 bases). The germline gives CDR1 MNHNS, CDR2 SASEGT. Trimming left V 0 bases short and J 2 bases short, with 22 bases between. The CDR3 is made up of 19 amino acids. The CDR3 DNA reads as TGTGCCAGCAGTGAAGCGGGCCGGGGGGCCTTTCTCGGAAACACTGAAGCTTTCTTT. Its protein product is CASSEAGRGAFLGNTEAFF.

CDR3 sequence reads: CASSFYGRTDNTGELFF. CDR3 DNA: TGCGCCAGCAGCTTTTATGGCCGGACAGATAACACCGGGGAGCTGTTTTTT. The chain joins TRBV5-1 to TRBJ2-2, with D possibly matching TRBD1 (6 bases). V lost 2 bases and J lost 2, with 16 bases in between. CDR3 length: 17 residues. CDR1 and CDR2 (germline): SGHRS, YFSETQ. Complete variable domain (other parts from reference TRBV5-1 and TRBJ2-2): KAGVTQTPRYLIKTRGQQVTLSCSPISGHRSVSWYQQTPGQGLQFLFEYFSETQRNKGNFPGRFSGRQFSNSRSEMNVSTLELGDSALYLCASSFYGRTDNTGELFFGEGSRLTVL.

The chain couples TRBV27 to TRBJ1-5; 7 positions match TRBD1. Germline V lookup: CDR1 MNHEY, CDR2 SMNVEV (reference sequence). The V gene end was trimmed by 8 bases and the J gene end by 0 bases; junction bases not matched to a gene: 7. The CDR3 length is 15 residues. This CDR3 reads CASGGGQYSNQPQHF. CDR3 DNA: TGTGCCAGCGGGGGGGGACAGTATAGCAATCAGCCCCAGCATTTT.

This clone appeared once. The J gene is TRBJ1-2, the V gene TRBV27; D gene ambiguous. The CDR3 has 13 residues. Looked up from germline, CDR1 is MNHEY and CDR2 is SMNVEV (reference sequence). The V end lost 3 bases, the J end lost 5 bases, and 10 bases lay between the germline ends. In DNA, the CDR3 is TGTGCCAGCAGTTTGAACCGCTGGTATGGCTACACCTTC. This gives the protein CASSLNRWYGYTF.

The V call is TRBV2, the J call TRBJ1-5, with TRBD1 matching over 9 bases. This CDR3 has 14 residues. With V trimmed by 7 bases and J by 4 bases, 5 bases remained unmatched. The germline gives CDR1 SNHLY, CDR2 FYNNEI. The CDR3 reads CASTLGQGNQPQHF. The DNA of the CDR3 is TGTGCCAGCACCTTGGGACAGGGAAATCAGCCCCAGCATTTT.

The chain combines TRBV28 with TRBJ1-5; no definite D call. CDR1 and CDR2 from the germline V gene are MDHEN and SYDVKM. CDR3 size: 11 residues. Between the trimmed V and J ends, which lost 5 bases and 12 bases, there was a span of 11 bases. The CDR3 spells CASSQSRGQHF. The CDR3 DNA reads as TGTGCCAGCAGTCAGTCCCGTGGCCAGCATTTT.

J is TRBJ1-2 and V is TRBV28; tentative D call: TRBD1 (6 bases). Trimming pared 8 bases from V and 5 bases from J, leaving 21 bases between. This CDR3 comprises 15 residues. Germline V CDR1 and CDR2: MDHEN, SYDVKM. CDR3 sequence reads: CASLPTLGGGYGYTF. In DNA, the CDR3 is TGTGCCAGCCTCCCCACCCTAGGGGGAGGGTATGGCTACACCTTC.

The V gene is TRBV7-8, the J gene TRBJ2-7; D gene ambiguous. In germline, CDR1 is SGHVS, CDR2 FQNEAQ. The CDR3 totals 11 residues. Between the trimmed V and J ends, which lost 5 bases and 7 bases, there was a span of 9 bases. Here the CDR3 reads CASSTTREQYF. Here the CDR3 DNA reads TGTGCCAGCAGCACCACCAGGGAGCAGTACTTC.

The J gene is TRBJ1-1, the V gene TRBV18; D not certain. Germline lookup yields CDR1 KGHSH and CDR2 LQKENI. The CDR3 extends over 17 amino acids. Trimming removed 0 bases at V and 4 bases at J, with 18 bases between. CDR3 nucleotide sequence: TGTGCCAGCTCACCACCAGGAGGGAGAGCAGGAGGCACTGAAGCTTTCTTT. Residues: CASSPPGGRAGGTEAFF.

The V call is TRBV11-2, the J call TRBJ1-1; D call uncertain. The germline V gene encodes CDR1 SGHAT and CDR2 FQNNGV. Trimming shortened V by 2 bases and J by 2 bases, and 9 bases separated the two germline ends. The CDR3 consists of 14 residues. The CDR3 sequence: CASSLKMGNTEAFF. The CDR3, as DNA: TGTGCCAGCAGCTTAAAAATGGGAAACACTGAAGCTTTCTTT.

The chain carries TRBV27 and TRBJ2-6; no definite D call. From germline, CDR1 is MNHEY and CDR2 SMNVEV (reference sequence). The CDR3 is made up of 12 amino acids. Trimming took 6 bases from V and 3 from J, leaving 3 bases between them. The chain's CDR3 is CASRGGANVLTF. In DNA form, the CDR3 reads TGTGCCAGCAGGGGTGGGGCCAACGTCCTGACTTTC.

The chain carries TRBV30 and TRBJ2-7; D is uncertain. The CDR3 is 11 amino acids. The V end was cut by 0 bases, the J end by 2 bases, with 2 bases between. The germline V gene encodes CDR1 GTSNPN and CDR2 SVGIG (reference sequence). The CDR3 nucleotides read TGTGCCTGGAGTGTCGCCTACGAGCAGTACTTC. Translated: CAWSVAYEQYF.

This chain connects TRBV5-1 to TRBJ1-1; D is undetermined. Looked up from germline, CDR1 is SGHRS and CDR2 is YFSETQ. This CDR3 has 14 residues. The V end lost 3 bases, the J end lost 1 base, and 10 bases lay between the germline ends. CDR3 coding DNA: TGCGCCAGCAGCTACAGTAATTCGAACACTGAAGCTTTCTTT. The encoded protein is CASSYSNSNTEAFF.

There are a few counts of this clone. The chain joins TRBV6-6 to TRBJ1-2; D might be TRBD1 (5 bases). The CDR3 spans 14 residues. Between the trimmed V and J ends, which lost 2 bases and 8 bases, there was a span of 15 bases. Per the germline V gene, CDR1 is MNHNY and CDR2 is SVGAGI (reference sequence). Here the CDR3 reads CASSYAGLEGGYTF. CDR3 bases: TGTGCCAGCAGTTACGCCGGCCTTGAGGGGGGCTACACCTTC.

V gene TRBV4-1 combines with J gene TRBJ2-5, with D perhaps TRBD1 (5 bases). Germline V gives CDR1 MGHRA, CDR2 YSYEKL. The CDR3 extends over 13 amino acids. The V end lost 2 bases, the J end lost 2 bases, and 6 bases lay between the germline ends. CDR3 protein: CASSQQGQETQYF. As DNA, the CDR3 is TGCGCCAGCAGCCAACAGGGACAAGAGACCCAGTACTTC.

The chain joins TRBV7-8 to TRBJ1-2; D uncertain. The CDR3 totals 14 residues. The V and J ends lost 5 bases and 4 bases respectively, with 14 bases between them. The germline CDR1 and CDR2 sequences are SGHVS and FQNEAQ. CDR3 loop: CASSAGPLVYGYTF. For the CDR3, the DNA is TGTGCCAGCAGCGCCGGGCCGCTTGTCTATGGCTACACCTTC.

This rearrangement joins TRBV10-1 to TRBJ1-5, with D possibly being TRBD1 (5 bases). The CDR3 sequence is 13 residues long. The germline V gene has CDR1 WNHNN and CDR2 SYGVQD (reference sequence). V gave up 0 bases and J gave up 7 bases, with 7 bases separating them. The DNA for the CDR3 is TGCGCCAGCAGTGAGTCTTGGGGGCAGCCCCAGCATTTT. It encodes CASSESWGQPQHF.

This chain joins TRBV5-1 and TRBJ1-1, with D perhaps TRBD1 (6 bases). This CDR3 comprises 14 residues. From germline, CDR1 is SGHRS and CDR2 YFSETQ. Trimming pared 9 bases from V and 3 bases from J, leaving 18 bases between. Written as DNA, the CDR3 is TGCGCCACCACAGCAGGTTCAGGGGACACTGAAGCTTTCTTT. Its translation: CATTAGSGDTEAFF.

The chain is built from TRBV18 and TRBJ2-4, with D unclear. Germline V lookup: CDR1 KGHSH, CDR2 LQKENI. The V end was cut by 3 bases, the J end by 0 bases, with 6 bases between. CDR3 length equals 14 residues. As DNA, the CDR3 is TGTGCCAGCTCACCGACTTTAGCCAAAAACATTCAGTACTTC. This codes for CASSPTLAKNIQYF.

This sequence joins TRBV7-9 and TRBJ2-1; maybe TRBD2 (5 bases). The length of the CDR3 is 13 residues. V was shortened by 6 bases and J by 5 bases, with 11 bases between the two germline ends. Germline CDR1 is SEHNR and CDR2 is FQNEAQ (reference sequence). CDR3 in DNA: TGTGCCAGCAGTAGAGGGAACAACAATGAGCAGTTCTTC. This codes for CASSRGNNNEQFF.

This clone was detected only once. The V call is TRBV7-2, the J call TRBJ1-4; D is undetermined. The ends were cut back, 3 bases at V and 8 bases at J, with 10 bases in the middle. Looked up from germline, CDR1 is SGHTA and CDR2 is FQGNSA. The CDR3 length is 13 residues. The DNA of the CDR3 is TGTGCCAGCAGCTTCTCAGGATACGAAAAACTGTTTTTT. Translation: CASSFSGYEKLFF.

The V gene is TRBV9, the J gene TRBJ2-3; D possibly corresponds to TRBD2 (7 bases). V was clipped by 4 bases and J by 1 base, with 19 bases between them. Germline V gene lookup returns CDR1 SGDLS and CDR2 YYNGEE. The CDR3 is 17 residues long. The CDR3 sequence: CASSPILGRGGTDTQYF. CDR3 coding DNA: TGTGCCAGCAGCCCCATCCTGGGGAGGGGGGGCACAGATACGCAGTATTTT. The whole variable domain, filled in from reference TRBV9 and TRBJ2-3, reads DSGVTQTPKHLITATGQRVTLRCSPRSGDLSVYWYQQSLDQGLQFLIQYYNGEERAKGNILERFSAQQFPDLHSELNLSSLELGDSALYFCASSPILGRGGTDTQYFGPGTRLTVL.

The rearrangement links TRBV5-1 to TRBJ2-3, with D unclear. The length of the CDR3 is 16 residues. The germline V gene encodes CDR1 SGHRS and CDR2 YFSETQ. Trimming took 2 bases from V and 4 from J, leaving 17 bases between them. The CDR3 reads CASSLQGQATADTQYF. The CDR3, as DNA: TGCGCCAGCAGCTTACAAGGGCAGGCAACGGCAGATACGCAGTATTTT.